A selection of T cell receptor beta chains follows, all from one sample in a study of blood T cell repertoires in COVID-19. Method: immunoSEQ multiplex PCR; TCRdb's copy keeps in-frame clones and lacks some. The sample has 65,000 to 95,000 clones, approximately 85% seen once. Material: peripheral blood. The source of these receptors is an older man with acute or convalescent COVID-19. Each CDR3 is given with its conserved first and last residue. The D gene is left open where the match is weak. Not every row has a clone size; where given, it reads once, few, many or a size class.

-	TRBJ2-4	once	TRBV25-1	TGTGCCAGCAAAGAGATTCTAGCCAAAAACATTCAGTACTTC	CASKEILAKNIQYF
-	TRBJ1-6	-	TRBV5-8	TGTGCCAGCAGCCAGAGGAATTCACCCCTCCACTTT	CASSQRNSPLHF
-	TRBJ1-5	-	TRBV19	TGTGCCAGCAGTCCCGAATGGGGCAGGGCTGGGCAGCCCCAGCATTTT	CASSPEWGRAGQPQHF
-	TRBJ2-7	-	TRBV12-3/TRBV12-4	TGTGCCAGCAGTTCTTTTTACGAGCAGTACTTC	CASSSFYEQYF
TRBD1	TRBJ2-7	-	TRBV6-2/TRBV6-3	TGTGCCAGCAGTGTCGACAGGGGGAGCTCCTACGAGCAGTACTTC	CASSVDRGSSYEQYF
TRBD2	TRBJ2-5	-	TRBV7-2	TGTGCCAGCAGCTTAGTCACTAGCGGGGGACAAGAGACCCAGTACTTC	CASSLVTSGGQETQYF
-	TRBJ1-1	-	TRBV19	TGTGCCAGTAGTATCAAAGCAATGAACACTGAAGCTTTCTTT	CASSIKAMNTEAFF
-	TRBJ1-4	-	TRBV3-1/TRBV3-2	TGTGCCAGCAGCCATCGGGAGATCTCCGAAAAACTGTTTTTT	CASSHREISEKLFF
-	TRBJ1-1	-	TRBV6-2/TRBV6-3	TGTGCCAGCAGTTACAAAACGAGACAGCCCTGGAGCACTGAAGCTTTCTTT	CASSYKTRQPWSTEAFF
-	TRBJ1-2	-	TRBV27	TGTGCCAGCAGTTTATCTGGAGCGTCCCTCTATGGCTACACCTTC	CASSLSGASLYGYTF
TRBD2	TRBJ2-5	-	TRBV5-4	TGTGCCAGCAGCTTGGGTTTGCGGGGGGCCCAAGAGACCCAGTACTTC	CASSLGLRGAQETQYF
TRBD2	TRBJ2-5	-	TRBV5-1	TGCGCCAGCAGCCTGTCCTCTAGCGGGGGCCAAGAGACCCAGTACTTC	CASSLSSSGGQETQYF
TRBD2	TRBJ2-2	-	TRBV2	TGTGCCAGCAGGACTAGCGGGCTGAACACCGGGGAGCTGTTTTTT	CASRTSGLNTGELFF
-	TRBJ2-7	once	TRBV15	TGTGCCACCAGCTCCCCCCAGGGGAGGGAGGGATCCTACGAGCAGTACTTC	CATSSPQGREGSYEQYF
TRBD1	TRBJ2-1	-	TRBV11-2	TGTGCCAGCAGCCCCAGGGACAGGGGGTCCTACAATGAGCAGTTCTTC	CASSPRDRGSYNEQFF
TRBD1	TRBJ2-7	-	TRBV28	TGTGCCAGTACTAAAGAGACAGGGGAGCAGTACTTC	CASTKETGEQYF
TRBD2	TRBJ2-2	-	TRBV29-1	TGCAGCGTTGTCCCTAGCGGGAACACCGGGGAGCTGTTTTTT	CSVVPSGNTGELFF
-	TRBJ1-6	-	TRBV7-9	TGTGCCAGTAACGGAGGGGTTAATTCACCCCTCCACTTT	CASNGGVNSPLHF
-	TRBJ1-6	-	TRBV15	TGTGCCACCAGCCCTATCTCAAATTCACCCCTCCACTTT	CATSPISNSPLHF
-	TRBJ1-2	-	TRBV2	TGTGCCAGCAGTGCAGGTGCAGGGCCGAGAGGCTACACCTTC	CASSAGAGPRGYTF
-	TRBJ1-1	-	TRBV11-1	TGTGCCAGCAGCTTAGATGGAGGGATGATCGACACTGAAGCTTTCTTT	CASSLDGGMIDTEAFF
-	TRBJ1-3	-	TRBV10-3	TGTGCCATCAGTGACTTTGGAAACACCATATATTTT	CAISDFGNTIYF
TRBD1	TRBJ1-3	-	TRBV13	TGTGCCACTGGGGACAGTTCCTCTGGAAACACCATATATTTT	CATGDSSSGNTIYF